The clone carrying this T cell receptor (beta chain) was observed a handful of times. The antigen is not known. This CDR3 contains 15 residues. With V trimmed by 1 base and J by 6 bases, 5 bases remained unmatched. Germline V CDR1 and CDR2: SGHVS, FNYEAQ. This specimen belongs to a study of shared clonotypes between healthy human individuals. Study-level findings and limits: In this cohort, only blood was sampled, and tissue repertoires likely differ.

Libraries were prepared by immunoSEQ multiplex PCR; TCRdb keeps only in-frame clonotypes and omits some of them. The sample contains 300,000 to 400,000 clones, around 67% of which appear only once. The specimen was memory CD4+ T cells sorted from blood. Described subset: CD45RA-negative fraction. The chain joins TRBV7-6 to TRBJ2-7; 11 bases agree with TRBD1. The TCR originated in a man in his thirties or forties in good health. CDR3 protein: CASSLGTGGSGEQYF. In nucleotides, the CDR3 is TGTGCCAGCAGCTTAGGGACAGGGGGCTCCGGCGAGCAGTACTTC.